A selection of T cell receptor beta chains follows, all from one sample in a study of T cell responses to AZD1222 COVID-19 vaccine. TCRdb keeps only in-frame clones here, not all; method: immunoSEQ multiplex PCR. Among around 130,000 clones listed, 85% to 90% were seen once. The specimen comprised peripheral blood, sampled on day 0 of AZD1222 vaccination. The receptors here all came from an adult in good health. Both conserved end residues are part of each CDR3. Some rows have no size entry. The others give once, few or many, or a class for an expanded clone.

j_gene | v_gene | abundance | CDR3aa
TRBJ1-4 | TRBV7-8 | NA | CASSLEQGGRINEKLFF
TRBJ1-5 | TRBV6-5 | NA | CASRALYSNQPQHF
TRBJ1-2 | TRBV27 | NA | CASSLRGDGYTF
TRBJ1-1 | TRBV7-2 | NA | CASSFSQNTEAFF
TRBJ2-1 | TRBV28 | NA | CASSRLTDSYNEQFF
TRBJ2-1 | TRBV28 | NA | CASPGTGDSDNEQFF
TRBJ2-1 | TRBV27 | NA | CASSLDTGQRMNEQFF
TRBJ2-7 | TRBV9 | NA | CASALPGEQYF
TRBJ1-1 | TRBV19 | NA | CASTETGLVTEAFF
TRBJ1-3 | TRBV13 | NA | CASSSEGRISGNTIYF
TRBJ1-5 | TRBV4-3 | NA | CASSQDFRDENQPQHF
TRBJ1-4 | TRBV9 | NA | CASSAWDGNEKLFF
TRBJ1-2 | TRBV19 | NA | CASSVDRGYGYTF
TRBJ1-4 | TRBV7-8 | few | CASSLTQGRVQLFF
TRBJ2-7 | TRBV29-1 | NA | CSVAPDSSFGQYF
TRBJ2-7 | TRBV9 | once | CASSKGGQVNEQYF
TRBJ2-3 | TRBV2 | NA | CASIGLAGDTQYF
TRBJ1-5 | TRBV6-5 | NA | CASSYSRTGGQPQHF
TRBJ2-3 | TRBV4-3 | NA | CASSQGPLGTDTQYF
TRBJ1-2 | TRBV5-5 | NA | CASSFSQGEGGYTF
TRBJ2-7 | TRBV15 | NA | CATSASGRSGEQYF
TRBJ1-6 | TRBV4-2 | NA | CASSQDGGINGSPLHF
TRBJ2-5 | TRBV6-6 | NA | CASNLDVQETQYF
TRBJ1-1 | TRBV4-3 | NA | CASSQSINTEAFF
TRBJ2-2 | TRBV29-1 | NA | CSVRTGGGMAGELFF
TRBJ2-2 | TRBV12-5 | NA | CASGLTTVTGELFF
TRBJ2-7 | TRBV5-4 | NA | CASSLVGTRNLEQYF
TRBJ1-6 | TRBV7-6 | NA | CASSSGHDNSPLHF
TRBJ2-5 | TRBV9 | NA | CASSVGLSLAETQYF
TRBJ2-7 | TRBV19 | NA | CASSIYGQAEAGGYEQYF
TRBJ2-3 | TRBV7-7 | NA | CASSPGAGDTQYF
TRBJ1-2 | TRBV4-2 | NA | CASSQDLDAGRGYTF
TRBJ2-3 | TRBV7-9 | NA | CASSKDRANTDTQYF